Sequencing of this T cell receptor beta chain was carried out in a study of blood T cell repertoires in COVID-19. Overall study context: Specimens from acute and convalescent COVID-19 originated in the United States, Italy and Spain.

Sequencing was performed with immunoSEQ multiplex PCR; in TCRdb, only in-frame clones are kept and a portion is missing. The table includes around 220,000 clones, around 90% detected once. The V end lost 2 bases, the J end lost 3 bases, and 11 bases lay between the germline ends. CDR3 size: 14 residues. Germline CDR1 and CDR2: MNHNS and SASEGT. The receptor was derived from a man aged 18 to 29 with active or convalescent COVID-19. The J gene is TRBJ2-7, the V gene TRBV6-1, with a weak D call TRBD1 (6 bases). Sequenced material: peripheral blood. In DNA, the CDR3 is TGTGCCAGCAGTGAATCGCAGGGGCGCTACGAGCAGTACTTC. Its protein product is CASSESQGRYEQYF.